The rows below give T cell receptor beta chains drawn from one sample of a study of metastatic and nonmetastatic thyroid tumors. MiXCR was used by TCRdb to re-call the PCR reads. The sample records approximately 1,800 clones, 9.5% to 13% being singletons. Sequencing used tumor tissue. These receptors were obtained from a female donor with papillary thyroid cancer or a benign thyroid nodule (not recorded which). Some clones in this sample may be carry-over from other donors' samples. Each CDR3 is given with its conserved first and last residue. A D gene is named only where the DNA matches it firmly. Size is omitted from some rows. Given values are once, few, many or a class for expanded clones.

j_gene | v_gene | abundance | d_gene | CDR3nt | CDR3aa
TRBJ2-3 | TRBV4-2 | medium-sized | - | TGTGCCAGCAGCCTCGCCGGAGGGACGGGACCCCCCCCCGGAGGGGCGCAGTATTTT | CASSLAGGTGPPPGGAQYF
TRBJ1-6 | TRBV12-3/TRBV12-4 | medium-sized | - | TGTGCCAGCAGGACTCGTGTCGGCTCCTATAATTCACCCCTCCACTTT | CASRTRVGSYNSPLHF
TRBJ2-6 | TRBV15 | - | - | TGTGCCACCATCCGCGCTGGTGTCAACGTCCTGACTTTC | CATIRAGVNVLTF
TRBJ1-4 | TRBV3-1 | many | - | TGTGCCAGCAGCCACCGGGAAAATGAAAAACTGTTTTTT | CASSHRENEKLFF
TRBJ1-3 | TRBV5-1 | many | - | TGCGCCAGCAGCTTGCTCCAGGGGCAAACTGGAAACACCATATATTTT | CASSLLQGQTGNTIYF
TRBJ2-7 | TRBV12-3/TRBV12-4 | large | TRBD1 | TGTGCCAGCAGTCAGACAGGGGGGCGAAGCCCCTACGAGCAGTACTTC | CASSQTGGRSPYEQYF
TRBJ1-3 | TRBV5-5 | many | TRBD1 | TGTGCCAGCAGGGACATACGGGACAGCCGAAACACCATATATTTT | CASRDIRDSRNTIYF
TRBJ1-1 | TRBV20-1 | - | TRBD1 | TGCAGTGCTAGTAAGGGGACAGGGTATGTAGGCACTGAAGCTTTCTTT | CSASKGTGYVGTEAFF
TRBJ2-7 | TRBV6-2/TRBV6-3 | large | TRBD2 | TGTGCCAGCAGTTACTCGACGAGGACTAGCGGGACCTACGAGCAGTACTTC | CASSYSTRTSGTYEQYF
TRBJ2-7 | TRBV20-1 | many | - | TGCAGTGCTCGAAGAACTACCTACGAGCAGTACTTC | CSARRTTYEQYF
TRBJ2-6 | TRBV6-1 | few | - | TGTGCCAGCAACTCAGGGGTCTCTGGGGCCAACGTCCTGACTTTC | CASNSGVSGANVLTF
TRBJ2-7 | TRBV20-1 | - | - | TGCAGTGCTGAGACGTCCTCCTACGAGCAGTACTTC | CSAETSSYEQYF
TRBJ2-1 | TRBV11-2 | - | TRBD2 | TGTGCCAGCAGCTTAGATCCCGGACTAGCGGGGGATACGCAGTTCTTC | CASSLDPGLAGDTQFF
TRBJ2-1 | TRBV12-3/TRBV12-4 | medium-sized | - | TGTGCCAGCAGTTTAGCGGCTTTACTAGTCCCGCGGGGTGAGCAGTTCTTC | CASSLAALLVPRGEQFF
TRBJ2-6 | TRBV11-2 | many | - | TGTGCCAGCAGGGGTGGTGGGACATCTGGGGCCAACGTCCTGACTTTC | CASRGGGTSGANVLTF
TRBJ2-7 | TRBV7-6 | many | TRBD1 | TGTGCCAGCAGCGCAGGGGGAACCTACGAGCAGTACTTC | CASSAGGTYEQYF
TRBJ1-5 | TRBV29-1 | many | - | TGCAGCGTGACGACGGGTAATAGCAATCAGCCCCAGCATTTT | CSVTTGNSNQPQHF